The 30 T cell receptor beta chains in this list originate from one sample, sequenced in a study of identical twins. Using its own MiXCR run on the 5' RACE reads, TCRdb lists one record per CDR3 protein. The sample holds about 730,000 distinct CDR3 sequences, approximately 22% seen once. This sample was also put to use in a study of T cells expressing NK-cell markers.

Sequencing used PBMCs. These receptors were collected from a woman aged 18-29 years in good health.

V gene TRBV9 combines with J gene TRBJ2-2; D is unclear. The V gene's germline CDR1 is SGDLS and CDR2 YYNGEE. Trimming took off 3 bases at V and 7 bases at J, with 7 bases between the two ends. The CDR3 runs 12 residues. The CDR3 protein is CASSAGIGELFF. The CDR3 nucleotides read TGTGCCAGCAGCGCAGGAATCGGGGAGCTGTTTTTT.

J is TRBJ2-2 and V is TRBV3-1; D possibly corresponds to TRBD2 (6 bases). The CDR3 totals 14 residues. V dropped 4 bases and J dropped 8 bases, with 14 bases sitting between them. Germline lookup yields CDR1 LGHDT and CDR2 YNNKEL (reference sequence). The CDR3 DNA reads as TGTGCCAGCAGCCCGCACCAGGGAGGTGGGGAGCTGTTTTTT. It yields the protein CASSPHQGGGELFF.

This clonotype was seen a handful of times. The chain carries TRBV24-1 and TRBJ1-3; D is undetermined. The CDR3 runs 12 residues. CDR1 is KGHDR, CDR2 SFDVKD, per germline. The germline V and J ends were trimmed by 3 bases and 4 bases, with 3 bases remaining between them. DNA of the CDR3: TGTGCCACCAGTGATGGGGGAAACACCATATATTTT. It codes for CATSDGGNTIYF.

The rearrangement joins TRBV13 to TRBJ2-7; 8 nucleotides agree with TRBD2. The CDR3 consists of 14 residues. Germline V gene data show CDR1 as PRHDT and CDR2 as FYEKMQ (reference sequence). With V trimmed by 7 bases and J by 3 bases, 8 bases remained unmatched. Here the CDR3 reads CASTTAGDLYEQYF. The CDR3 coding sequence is TGTGCCAGCACCACAGCGGGGGACCTCTACGAGCAGTACTTC. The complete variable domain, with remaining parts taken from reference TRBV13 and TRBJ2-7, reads AAGVIQSPRHLIKEKRETATLKCYPIPRHDTVYWYQQGPGQDPQFLISFYEKMQSDKGSIPDRFSAQQFSDYHSELNMSSLELGDSALYFCASTTAGDLYEQYFGPGTRLTVT.

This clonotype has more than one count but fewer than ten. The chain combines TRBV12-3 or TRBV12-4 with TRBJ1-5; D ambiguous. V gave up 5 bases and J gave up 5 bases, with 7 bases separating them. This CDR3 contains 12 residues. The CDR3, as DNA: TGTGCCAGCAGTGGAGGGTATCAGCCCCAGCATTTT. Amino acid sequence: CASSGGYQPQHF.

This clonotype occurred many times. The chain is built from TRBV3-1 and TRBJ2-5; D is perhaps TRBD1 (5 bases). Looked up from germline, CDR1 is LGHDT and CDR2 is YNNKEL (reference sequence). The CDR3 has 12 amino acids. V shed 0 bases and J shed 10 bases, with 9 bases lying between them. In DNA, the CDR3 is TGTGCCAGCAGCCAAGATTACAGGAACCAGTACTTC. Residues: CASSQDYRNQYF.

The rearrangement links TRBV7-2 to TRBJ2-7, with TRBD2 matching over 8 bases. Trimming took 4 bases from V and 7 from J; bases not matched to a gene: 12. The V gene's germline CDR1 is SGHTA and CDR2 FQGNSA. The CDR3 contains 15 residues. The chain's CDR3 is CASSSPSGSLREQYF. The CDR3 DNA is TGTGCCAGCAGCTCCCCAAGCGGGAGCCTAAGAGAGCAGTACTTC.

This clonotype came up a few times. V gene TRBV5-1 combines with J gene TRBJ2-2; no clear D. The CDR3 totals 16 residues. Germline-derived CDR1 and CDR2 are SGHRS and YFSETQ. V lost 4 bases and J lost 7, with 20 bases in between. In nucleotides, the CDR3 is TGCGCCAGCAGCCCCCCAAATGGGGTTAGGAGCGGGGAGCTGTTTTTT. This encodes CASSPPNGVRSGELFF.

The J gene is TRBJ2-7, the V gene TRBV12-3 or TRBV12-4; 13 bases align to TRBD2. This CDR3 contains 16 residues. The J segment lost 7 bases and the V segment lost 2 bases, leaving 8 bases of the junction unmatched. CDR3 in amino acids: CASSLRTSGRSGEQYF. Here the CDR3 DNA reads TGTGCCAGCAGTTTAAGGACTAGCGGGAGATCAGGGGAGCAGTACTTC.

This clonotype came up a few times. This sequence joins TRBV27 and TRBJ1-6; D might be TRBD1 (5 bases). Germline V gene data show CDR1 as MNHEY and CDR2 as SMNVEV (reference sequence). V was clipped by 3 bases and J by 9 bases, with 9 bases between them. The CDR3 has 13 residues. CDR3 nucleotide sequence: TGTGCCAGCAGTTTCGTTGGGGCTTCACCCCTCCACTTT. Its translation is CASSFVGASPLHF.

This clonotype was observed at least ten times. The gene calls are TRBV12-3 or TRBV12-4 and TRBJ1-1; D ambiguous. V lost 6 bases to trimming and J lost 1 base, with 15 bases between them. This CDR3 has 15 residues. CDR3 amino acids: CASRNVRAQNTEAFF. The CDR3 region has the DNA TGTGCCAGCAGAAACGTAAGAGCCCAGAACACTGAAGCTTTCTTT.

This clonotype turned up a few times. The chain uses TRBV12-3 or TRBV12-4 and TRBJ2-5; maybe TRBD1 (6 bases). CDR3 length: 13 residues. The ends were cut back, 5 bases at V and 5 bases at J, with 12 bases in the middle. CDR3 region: CASSTRGMETQYF. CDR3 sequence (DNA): TGTGCCAGCAGTACCAGGGGCATGGAGACCCAGTACTTC.

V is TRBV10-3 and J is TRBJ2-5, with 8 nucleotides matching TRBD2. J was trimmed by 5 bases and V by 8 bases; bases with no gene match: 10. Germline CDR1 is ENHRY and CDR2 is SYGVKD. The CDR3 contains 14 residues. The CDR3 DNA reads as TGTGCCATCTCGGGGGGGGCCCAGGAGGAGACCCAGTACTTC. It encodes CAISGGAQEETQYF.

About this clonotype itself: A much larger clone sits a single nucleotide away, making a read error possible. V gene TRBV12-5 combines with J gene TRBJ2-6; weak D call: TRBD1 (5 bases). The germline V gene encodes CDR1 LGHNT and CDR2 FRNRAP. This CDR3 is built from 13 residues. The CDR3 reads CASDGSGANALTF. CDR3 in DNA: TGTGCTAGTGATGGCTCTGGGGCCAACGCCCTGACTTTC.

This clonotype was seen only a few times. The CDR3 here is CASRRGGTDSYEQYF. The CDR3, as DNA: TGTGCCAGCAGGCGAGGGGGGACAGACTCCTACGAGCAGTACTTC. This chain joins TRBV6-1 and TRBJ2-7; perhaps TRBD1 as D (7 bases). Germline V gives CDR1 MNHNS, CDR2 SASEGT. V was shortened by 6 bases and J by 0 bases, with 15 bases between the two germline ends. This CDR3 has 15 amino acids.

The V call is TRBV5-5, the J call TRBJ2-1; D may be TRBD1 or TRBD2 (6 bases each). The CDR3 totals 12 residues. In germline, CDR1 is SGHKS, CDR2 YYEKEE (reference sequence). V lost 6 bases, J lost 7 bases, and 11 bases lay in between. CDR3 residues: CASILGGNEQFF. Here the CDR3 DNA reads TGTGCCAGCATCCTAGGGGGGAATGAGCAGTTCTTC.

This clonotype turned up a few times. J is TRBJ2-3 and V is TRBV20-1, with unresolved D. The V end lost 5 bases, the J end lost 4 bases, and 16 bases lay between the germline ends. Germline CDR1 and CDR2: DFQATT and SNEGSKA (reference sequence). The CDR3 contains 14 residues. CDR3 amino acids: CSALVGRSADTQYF. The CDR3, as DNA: TGCAGTGCTTTAGTCGGGCGGTCTGCAGATACGCAGTATTTT.

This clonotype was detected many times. The CDR3 DNA sequence: TGCAGTGCTAGTAGGGGGTCGATGGGCAATGAGCAGTTCTTC. This sequence encodes CSASRGSMGNEQFF. V gene TRBV20-1 combines with J gene TRBJ2-1; weak D call: TRBD1 (6 bases). The V end lost 3 bases, the J end lost 6 bases, and 15 bases lay between the germline ends. Germline-derived CDR1 and CDR2 are DFQATT and SNEGSKA (reference sequence). The CDR3 covers 14 residues.

CDR3 residues: CASSLGTTNTGELFF. The CDR3 nucleotides read TGTGCCAGCAGCTTAGGGACTACCAACACCGGGGAGCTGTTTTTT. The rearrangement uses TRBV7-6 and TRBJ2-2; perhaps TRBD2 as D (6 bases). With 1 base removed from V and 2 bases from J, the gap between germline ends came to 8 bases. The CDR3 spans 15 residues. The germline V gene has CDR1 SGHVS and CDR2 FNYEAQ.

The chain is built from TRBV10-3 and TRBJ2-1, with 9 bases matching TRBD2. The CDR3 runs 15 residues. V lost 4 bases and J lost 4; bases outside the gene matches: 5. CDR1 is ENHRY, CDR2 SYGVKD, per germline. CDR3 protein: CAISVSSGTYNEQFF. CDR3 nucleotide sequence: TGTGCCATCAGTGTCTCTAGCGGGACTTACAATGAGCAGTTCTTC.

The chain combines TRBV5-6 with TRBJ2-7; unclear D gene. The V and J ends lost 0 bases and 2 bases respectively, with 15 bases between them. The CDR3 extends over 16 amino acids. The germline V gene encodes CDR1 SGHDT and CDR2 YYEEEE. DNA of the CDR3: TGTGCCAGCAGCTTGGGGGTAGCACGTACGCCCTACGAGCAGTACTTC. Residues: CASSLGVARTPYEQYF.

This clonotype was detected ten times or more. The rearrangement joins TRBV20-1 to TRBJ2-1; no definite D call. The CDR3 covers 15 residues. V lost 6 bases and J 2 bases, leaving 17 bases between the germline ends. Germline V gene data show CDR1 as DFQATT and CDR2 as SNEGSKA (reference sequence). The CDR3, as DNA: TGCAGTGCCGGACCCGCTCTGAGTGCCTACAATGAGCAGTTCTTC. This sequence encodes CSAGPALSAYNEQFF.

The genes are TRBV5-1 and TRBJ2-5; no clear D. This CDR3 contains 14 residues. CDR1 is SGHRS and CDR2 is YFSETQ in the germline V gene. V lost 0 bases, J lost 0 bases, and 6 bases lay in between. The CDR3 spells CASSLGNYQETQYF. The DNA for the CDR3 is TGCGCCAGCAGCTTGGGGAACTACCAAGAGACCCAGTACTTC. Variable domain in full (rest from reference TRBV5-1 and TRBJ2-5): KAGVTQTPRYLIKTRGQQVTLSCSPISGHRSVSWYQQTPGQGLQFLFEYFSETQRNKGNFPGRFSGRQFSNSRSEMNVSTLELGDSALYLCASSLGNYQETQYFGPGTRLLVL.

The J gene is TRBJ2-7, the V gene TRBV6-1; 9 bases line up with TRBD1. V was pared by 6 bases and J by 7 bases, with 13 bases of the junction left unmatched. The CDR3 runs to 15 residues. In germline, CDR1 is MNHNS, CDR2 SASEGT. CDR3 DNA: TGTGCCAGCAGGAGGTCTCTGGACAGGGGCAGGGAGCAGTACTTC. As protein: CASRRSLDRGREQYF.

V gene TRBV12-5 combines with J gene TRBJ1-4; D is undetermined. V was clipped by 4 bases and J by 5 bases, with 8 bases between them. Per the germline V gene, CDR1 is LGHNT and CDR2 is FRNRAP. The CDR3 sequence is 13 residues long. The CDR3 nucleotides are TGTGCTAGTGGTTATGGACGAAATGAAAAACTGTTTTTT. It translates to CASGYGRNEKLFF. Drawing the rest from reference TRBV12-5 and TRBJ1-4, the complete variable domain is DARVTQTPRHKVTEMGQEVTMRCQPILGHNTVFWYRQTMMQGLELLAYFRNRAPLDDSGMPKDRFSAEMPDATLATLKIQPSEPRDSAVYFCASGYGRNEKLFFGSGTQLSVL.

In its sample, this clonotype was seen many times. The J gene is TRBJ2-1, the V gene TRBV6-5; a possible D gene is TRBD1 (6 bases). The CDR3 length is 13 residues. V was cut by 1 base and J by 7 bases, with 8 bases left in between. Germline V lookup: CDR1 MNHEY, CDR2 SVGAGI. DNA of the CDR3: TGTGCCAGCAGTTACTACAGGGAGAATGAGCAGTTCTTC. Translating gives CASSYYRENEQFF.

CDR3 residues: CASSLFEGTGGRTGELFF. CDR3 sequence (DNA): TGTGCCAGCAGCCTATTTGAAGGGACAGGGGGCCGCACCGGGGAGCTGTTTTTT. This rearrangement joins TRBV4-2 to TRBJ2-2; 12 nucleotides match TRBD1. Germline values: CDR1 LGHNA, CDR2 YNFKEQ. The CDR3 sequence is 18 residues long. V was pared by 4 bases and J by 4 bases, with 10 bases of the junction left unmatched.

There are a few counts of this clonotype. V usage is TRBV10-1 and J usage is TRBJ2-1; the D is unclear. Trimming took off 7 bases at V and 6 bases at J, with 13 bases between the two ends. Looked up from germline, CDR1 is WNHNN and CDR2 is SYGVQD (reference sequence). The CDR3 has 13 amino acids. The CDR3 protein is CASTDLSGNEQFF. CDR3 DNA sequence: TGCGCCAGCACTGACCTATCCGGCAATGAGCAGTTCTTC.

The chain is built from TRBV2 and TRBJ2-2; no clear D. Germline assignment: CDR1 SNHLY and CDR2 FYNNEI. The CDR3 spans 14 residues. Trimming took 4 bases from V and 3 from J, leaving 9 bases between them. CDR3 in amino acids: CASSVRVDTGELFF. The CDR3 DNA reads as TGTGCCAGCAGTGTACGGGTGGACACCGGGGAGCTGTTTTTT.

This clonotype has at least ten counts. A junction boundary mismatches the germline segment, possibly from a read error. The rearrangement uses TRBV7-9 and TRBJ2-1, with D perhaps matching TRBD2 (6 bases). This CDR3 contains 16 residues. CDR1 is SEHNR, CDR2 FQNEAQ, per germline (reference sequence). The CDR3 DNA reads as TGTGCCAGCAGTTTAGGGTCCGGGAGCTCCTACAATGAGCAGTTCTTC. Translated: CASSLGSGSSYNEQFF.